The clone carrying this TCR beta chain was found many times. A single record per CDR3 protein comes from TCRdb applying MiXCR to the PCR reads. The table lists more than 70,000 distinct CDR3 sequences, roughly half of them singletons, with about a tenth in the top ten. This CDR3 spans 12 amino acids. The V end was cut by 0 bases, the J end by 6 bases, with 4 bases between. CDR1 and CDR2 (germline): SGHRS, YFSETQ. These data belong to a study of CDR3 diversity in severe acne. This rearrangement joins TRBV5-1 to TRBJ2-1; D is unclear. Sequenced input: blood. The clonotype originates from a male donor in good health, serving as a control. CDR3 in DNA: TGCGCCAGCAGCTTGGGAGTCAATGAGCAGTTCTTC. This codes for CASSLGVNEQFF.